This T cell receptor (beta chain) was recovered during a study of shared clonotypes between healthy human individuals. The wider study: Two women and a few men aged 18 to 49 served as donors.

Researchers divided each subset's genomic DNA evenly across several immunoSEQ plates. Method: immunoSEQ multiplex PCR; TCRdb's copy keeps in-frame clones and lacks some. This sample yields 2 million to 3 million clones, of which over 85% are seen a single time; about 0.39% belongs to the top ten. On this clone itself: Its target is not known.

General study points: Non-shared clonotypes were found to have lower generation probabilities than the clonotypes that were shared by all four of the sorted-subset donors. Incompleteness in sorted-subset sequencing, despite large depth, was shown by rarefaction.

The source is a man between 18 and 29 years old in good health. Some clones in this sample may be carry-over from other donors' samples. Sequencing was carried out using naive CD4+ T cells from PBMCs. Stated subset: CD45RA+ positively selected.

This CDR3 reads CASCPGTRLEQYF. CDR3 coding DNA: TGTGCCAGCTGCCCCGGGACACGGCTCGAGCAGTACTTC. V gene TRBV28 combines with J gene TRBJ2-7; perhaps TRBD1 as D (6 bases). The CDR3 extends over 13 amino acids. Trimming stripped 8 bases from V and 6 bases from J, with 17 bases between. CDR1 is MDHEN, CDR2 SYDVKM, per germline.